The rows below give T cell receptor beta chains drawn from one sample of a study of monozygotic twins with inflammatory bowel disease. Each CDR3 protein gets one entry in TCRdb, which reprocessed the 5' RACE reads and gives no DNA. This sample's clone table lists fewer than 550,000 distinct CDR3 sequences. Sequencing was performed on blood. Source of these receptors: a human donor with ulcerative colitis or Crohn's disease, or a healthy co-twin of an affected twin (not recorded which). Each CDR3 is given with its conserved first and last residue. The order of the fields is V gene, J gene, CDR3 protein.

>TRBV5-6|TRBJ2-1
CASSLWAGSSYNEQFF
>TRBV6-1|TRBJ2-2
CASKPYPGQVGGELFF
>TRBV19|TRBJ2-7
CASSPGTGGGYEQYF
>TRBV7-2|TRBJ2-3
CASSYLLPSDTQYF
>TRBV15|TRBJ1-1
CATSRDGVENTEAFF
>TRBV20-1|TRBJ2-6
CSAEDRLRQSSGANVLTF
>TRBV5-4|TRBJ2-2
CASSFAGGKNTGELFF
>TRBV5-1|TRBJ2-7
CASSPGPGSSYEQYF
>TRBV30|TRBJ2-1
CAWSLGLGNHNEQFF
>TRBV3-1|TRBJ1-1
CASSRNAAKTEAFF
>TRBV7-9|TRBJ2-7
CASSLAPEPKGHEQYF
>TRBV28|TRBJ2-7
CASRSMAGLYF
>TRBV9|TRBJ2-4
CASSVEGNKNIQYF
>TRBV21-1|TRBJ2-3
CASSKAGRDPDTQYF
>TRBV28|TRBJ2-7
CASSRYGLPYEQYF
>TRBV6-2/TRBV6-3|TRBJ2-7
CASSYSLGRLTYEQYF
>TRBV12-3/TRBV12-4|TRBJ1-5
CASSYGTTNQPQHF
>TRBV24-1|TRBJ2-1
CATALGGPQAPSGVQRNEQFF